A single sample gave rise to the 20 T cell receptor beta chains below, sequenced in a study of cytomegalovirus exposure and HLA in healthy donors. PCR involved 60 Vbeta and 13 Jbeta primers. Produced via immunoSEQ multiplex PCR; TCRdb's table is partial and in-frame only. Of 150,000 to 200,000 clones detected, 75% to 80% appear once; the ten largest clones hold over 13%. The sequencing input was PBMCs. All receptors come from a man aged 50 or older in good health and CMV-seropositive.

This clone was seen a few times. The chain combines TRBV4-3 with TRBJ1-1; D ambiguous. Looked up from germline, CDR1 is LGHNA and CDR2 is YSLEER. The CDR3 contains 16 residues. The germline V and J ends were trimmed by 0 bases and 1 base, with 12 bases remaining between them. CDR3 nucleotide sequence: TGCGCCAGCAGCCAAGATCTTAACAGCCAGAACACTGAAGCTTTCTTT. Translation gives CASSQDLNSQNTEAFF.

This rearrangement joins TRBV7-9 to TRBJ1-1, with 7 bases lining up with TRBD1. V shed 5 bases and J 8 bases; nucleotides not matched to a gene: 11. The germline V gene has CDR1 SEHNR and CDR2 FQNEAQ (reference sequence). The CDR3 loop spans 14 amino acids. In DNA form, the CDR3 reads TGTGCCAGCAGCCCCGGGACAGCTGGAACCGAAGCTTTCTTT. It translates to CASSPGTAGTEAFF.

The CDR3 region is CASSLSTDTQYF. CDR3 DNA: TGTGCCAGTAGTCTCAGCACAGATACGCAGTATTTT. This rearrangement joins TRBV19 to TRBJ2-3; no definite D call. Trimming left V 5 bases short and J 0 bases short, with 3 bases between. The CDR3 consists of 12 residues. Germline CDR1 LNHDA, CDR2 SQIVND (reference sequence).

The chain couples TRBV27 to TRBJ2-1; TRBD2 aligns across 7 bases. V lost 4 bases, J lost 1 base, and 4 bases stayed unmatched. This CDR3 spans 15 amino acids. CDR1 is MNHEY and CDR2 is SMNVEV in the germline V gene (reference sequence). The CDR3 coding sequence is TGTGCCAGCAGTTGGGCCGGGGGGTCCTACAATGAGCAGTTCTTC. Translated: CASSWAGGSYNEQFF.

The chain couples TRBV5-1 to TRBJ2-5; 8 nucleotides agree with TRBD2. CDR3 length equals 17 residues. Germline V lookup: CDR1 SGHRS, CDR2 YFSETQ. The trim removed 0 bases at V and 1 base at J, leaving 8 bases unmatched. The CDR3 DNA reads TGCGCCAGCAGCTTGGCGCCTGGCGGGGGGCTCCAAGAGACCCAGTACTTC. Its protein is CASSLAPGGGLQETQYF.

Written as DNA, the CDR3 is TGCGCCAGCAGCTTTGGGGGGGGCCAGAATCAGCCCCAGCATTTT. Its protein is CASSFGGGQNQPQHF. J is TRBJ1-5 and V is TRBV5-1; a possible D gene is TRBD1 (6 bases). Per germline, CDR1 SGHRS and CDR2 YFSETQ. The CDR3 is 15 amino acids. Trimming removed 2 bases from V and 4 bases from J, with 13 bases in between.

Turning to this clone: The germline gene is not matched at one end of the junction; a read error may be the cause. This chain connects TRBV4-1 to TRBJ2-3, with a tentative D call TRBD2 (5 bases). The CDR3 has 14 amino acids. Per germline, CDR1 MGHRA and CDR2 YSYEKL. CDR3 bases: TGCGCCAGCAGCCAAGTATTGTTCGGGGATAAGCAGTATTTT. It codes for CASSQVLFGDKQYF.

This clone was detected only a few times. The CDR3 sequence: CASSLGTGYEKLFF. The CDR3 DNA reads TGTGCCAGCAGCCTTGGGACAGGATACGAAAAACTGTTTTTT. This chain joins TRBV11-2 and TRBJ1-4; 8 nucleotides align to TRBD1. V gave up 5 bases and J gave up 8 bases; unmatched junction bases: 7. The CDR3 length is 14 residues. The germline V gene encodes CDR1 SGHAT and CDR2 FQNNGV.

This chain uses TRBV5-5 with TRBJ2-3, with TRBD1 matching 11 bases. With 3 bases clipped from V and 5 bases from J, the junction kept 5 bases outside the gene matches. The CDR3 has 15 amino acids. CDR1 SGHKS and CDR2 YYEKEE come from the germline V gene (reference sequence). The CDR3 loop is CASSSGTGGVDTQYF. CDR3 DNA sequence: TGTGCCAGCAGCTCCGGGACAGGGGGGGTAGATACGCAGTATTTT.

The table lists this clone with a few counts. The J gene is TRBJ2-2, the V gene TRBV2; D possibly corresponds to TRBD1 (6 bases). Between the trimmed V and J ends, which lost 6 bases and 2 bases, there was a span of 16 bases. This CDR3 is built from 16 residues. CDR1 and CDR2 (germline): SNHLY, FYNNEI. The CDR3 region is CASRSTGTLNTGELFF. CDR3 in DNA: TGTGCCAGCAGATCCACAGGGACCCTTAACACCGGGGAGCTGTTTTTT.

This rearrangement joins TRBV5-8 to TRBJ1-1; 9 positions match TRBD1. The V and J ends lost 4 bases and 5 bases, in that order; junction bases with no gene match: 6. The CDR3 consists of 14 residues. CDR1 and CDR2 from the germline V gene are SGHTS and YDEGEE. This CDR3 is CASSPDRGWTEAFF. DNA of the CDR3: TGTGCCAGCAGCCCGGACAGGGGTTGGACTGAAGCTTTCTTT.

The chain employs TRBV19 and TRBJ2-4; TRBD1 aligns across 9 bases. Trimming at V came to 7 bases and at J to 9 bases, leaving 7 bases not matched to a gene. Germline CDR1 LNHDA, CDR2 SQIVND (reference sequence). The CDR3 consists of 13 residues. The CDR3 protein is CASTTGGDGIQYF. In DNA, the CDR3 is TGTGCCAGTACCACAGGGGGCGATGGCATTCAGTACTTC.

The chain carries TRBV4-3 and TRBJ2-1, with 9 bases fitting TRBD2. The J segment lost 14 bases and the V segment lost 0 bases, leaving 14 bases of the junction unmatched. Germline CDR1 and CDR2: LGHNA and YSLEER. The CDR3 runs to 16 residues. The CDR3 DNA follows: TGCGCCAGCAGCCAAGATGAGGCTAGCGGGGCCTCGTGTGAGTTCTTC. Translation gives CASSQDEASGASCEFF.

About this clone: Distinct nucleotide sequences in the sample also encode this CDR3. The chain recombines TRBV28 with TRBJ2-5; 9 bases are a match to TRBD1. CDR3 length: 16 amino acids. Trimming removed 5 bases from V and 5 bases from J; junction bases left unmatched: 12. CDR1 MDHEN and CDR2 SYDVKM come from the germline V gene. The CDR3 coding sequence is TGTGCCAGCAGTACCCTCGGGACAGGGCTAGGGGAGACCCAGTACTTC. Translated: CASSTLGTGLGETQYF.

J is TRBJ1-3 and V is TRBV29-1, with 7 bases identical to TRBD1. The CDR3 loop spans 16 amino acids. CDR1 and CDR2 (germline): SQVTM, ANQGSEA. The V segment lost 0 bases and the J segment 4 bases; nucleotides outside the gene matches: 9. The CDR3 bases are TGCAGCGTTGAAGACTACAGGACGACAGGGGGAAACACCATATATTTT. Translated, it gives CSVEDYRTTGGNTIYF.

The genes are TRBV7-2 and TRBJ1-3; D is unresolved. Trimming took 0 bases from V and 6 from J, leaving 6 bases between them. This CDR3 has 13 residues. The germline CDR1 and CDR2 sequences are SGHTA and FQGNSA. The CDR3 protein is CASSLALANTIYF. For the CDR3, the DNA is TGTGCCAGCAGCTTAGCGCTGGCAAACACCATATATTTT. Combining the CDR3 with reference TRBV7-2 and TRBJ1-3 gives the whole variable domain GAGVSQSPSNKVTEKGKDVELRCDPISGHTALYWYRQSLGQGLEFLIYFQGNSAPDKSGLPSDRFSAERTGGSVSTLTIQRTQQEDSAVYLCASSLALANTIYFGEGSWLTVV.

This chain joins TRBV29-1 and TRBJ1-4, with TRBD1 identical over 9 bases. Losses at the gene ends were 6 bases for V and 8 bases for J; bases not matched to a gene: 7. The CDR3 is made up of 13 amino acids. CDR1 is SQVTM, CDR2 ANQGSEA, per germline. The CDR3 DNA reads TGCAGCGTCACAGGGGGCGAAGGGGAAAAACTGTTTTTT. Protein: CSVTGGEGEKLFF.

The chain couples TRBV27 to TRBJ2-3; 13 positions match TRBD2. The V gene's germline CDR1 is MNHEY and CDR2 SMNVEV (reference sequence). CDR3 length: 19 residues. Losses at the gene ends were 3 bases for V and 3 bases for J; bases not matched to a gene: 12. Here the CDR3 DNA reads TGTGCCAGCAGTTTCCTCACTAGCGGGGGGGCTGTACTGACAGATACGCAGTATTTT. Residues: CASSFLTSGGAVLTDTQYF.

This clone has only one observation. This sequence joins TRBV10-1 and TRBJ2-3; D is unclear. The ends were cut back, 4 bases at V and 4 bases at J, with 9 bases in the middle. In germline, CDR1 is WNHNN, CDR2 SYGVQD (reference sequence). This CDR3 has 13 residues. Written as DNA, the CDR3 is TGCGCCAGCAGTGCCCCCCCCTCAGATACGCAGTATTTT. It codes for CASSAPPSDTQYF.

This sequence joins TRBV7-6 and TRBJ2-2; possible D gene TRBD2, 6 bases. This CDR3 has 15 residues. CDR1 is SGHVS, CDR2 FNYEAQ, per germline. V lost 2 bases, J lost 4 bases, and 11 bases lay in between. The CDR3 bases are TGTGCCAGCAGCTTAAACGGGGGAGGCACCGGGGAGCTGTTTTTT. Its translation is CASSLNGGGTGELFF.